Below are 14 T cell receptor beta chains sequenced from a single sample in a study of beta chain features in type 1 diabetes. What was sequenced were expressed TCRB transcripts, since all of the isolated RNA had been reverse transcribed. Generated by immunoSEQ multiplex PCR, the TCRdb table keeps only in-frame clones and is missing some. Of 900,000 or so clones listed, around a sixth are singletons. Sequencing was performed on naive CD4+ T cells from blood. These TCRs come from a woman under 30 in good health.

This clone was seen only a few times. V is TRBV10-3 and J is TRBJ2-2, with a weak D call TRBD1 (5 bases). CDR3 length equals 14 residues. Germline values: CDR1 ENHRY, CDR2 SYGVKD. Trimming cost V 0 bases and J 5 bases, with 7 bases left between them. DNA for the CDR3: TGTGCCATCAGTGAGTCGGGGCCTACCGGGGAGCTGTTTTTT. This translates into CAISESGPTGELFF.

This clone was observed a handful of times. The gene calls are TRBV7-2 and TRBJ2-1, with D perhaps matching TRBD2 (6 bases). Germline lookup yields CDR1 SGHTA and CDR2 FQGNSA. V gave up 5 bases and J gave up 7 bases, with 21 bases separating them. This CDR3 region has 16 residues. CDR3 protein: CASSPQGAGIRNEQFF. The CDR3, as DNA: TGTGCCAGCAGCCCGCAGGGCGCGGGGATTCGGAATGAGCAGTTCTTC.

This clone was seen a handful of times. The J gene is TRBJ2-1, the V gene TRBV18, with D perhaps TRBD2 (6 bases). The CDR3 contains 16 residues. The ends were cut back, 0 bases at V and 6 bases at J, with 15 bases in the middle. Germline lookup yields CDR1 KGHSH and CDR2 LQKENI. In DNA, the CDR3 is TGTGCCAGCTCACCACCGCAGGGCGGGGTCCTCAATGAGCAGTTCTTC. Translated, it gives CASSPPQGGVLNEQFF.

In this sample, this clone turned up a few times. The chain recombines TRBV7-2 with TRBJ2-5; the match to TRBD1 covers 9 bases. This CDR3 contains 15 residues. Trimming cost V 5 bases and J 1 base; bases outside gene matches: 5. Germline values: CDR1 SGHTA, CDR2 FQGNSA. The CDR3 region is CASSQVGQGQETQYF. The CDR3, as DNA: TGTGCCAGCAGCCAAGTGGGACAGGGCCAAGAGACCCAGTACTTC.

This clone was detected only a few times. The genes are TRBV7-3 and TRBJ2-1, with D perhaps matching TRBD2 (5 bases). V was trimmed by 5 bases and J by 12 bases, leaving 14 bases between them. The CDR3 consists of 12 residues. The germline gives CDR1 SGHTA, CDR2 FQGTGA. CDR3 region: CASSRPGVRQFF. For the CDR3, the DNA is TGTGCCAGCAGCCGGCCCGGGGTGCGGCAGTTCTTC.

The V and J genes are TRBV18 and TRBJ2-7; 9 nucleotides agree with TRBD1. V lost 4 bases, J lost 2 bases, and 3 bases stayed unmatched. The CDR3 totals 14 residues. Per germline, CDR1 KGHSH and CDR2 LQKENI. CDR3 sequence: CASSLGQGTYEQYF. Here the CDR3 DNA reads TGTGCCAGCTCACTCGGACAGGGGACCTACGAGCAGTACTTC. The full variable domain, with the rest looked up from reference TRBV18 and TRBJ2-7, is NAGVMQNPRHLVRRRGQEARLRCSPMKGHSHVYWYRQLPEEGLKFMVYLQKENIIDESGMPKERFSAEFPKEGPSILRIQQVVRGDSAAYFCASSLGQGTYEQYFGPGTRLTVT.

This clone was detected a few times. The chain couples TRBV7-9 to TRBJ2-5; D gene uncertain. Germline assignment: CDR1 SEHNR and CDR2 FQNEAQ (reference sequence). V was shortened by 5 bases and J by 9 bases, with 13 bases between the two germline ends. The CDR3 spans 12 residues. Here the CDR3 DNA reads TGTGCCAGCAGCCCCACGTCGGTGTCCCAGTACTTC. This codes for CASSPTSVSQYF.

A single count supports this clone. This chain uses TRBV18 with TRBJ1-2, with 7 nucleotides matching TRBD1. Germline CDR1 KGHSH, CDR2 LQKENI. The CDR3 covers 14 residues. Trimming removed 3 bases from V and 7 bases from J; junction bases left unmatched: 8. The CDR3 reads CASSPYTGDSGYTF. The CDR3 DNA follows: TGTGCCAGCTCACCGTATACAGGGGATTCTGGCTACACCTTC.

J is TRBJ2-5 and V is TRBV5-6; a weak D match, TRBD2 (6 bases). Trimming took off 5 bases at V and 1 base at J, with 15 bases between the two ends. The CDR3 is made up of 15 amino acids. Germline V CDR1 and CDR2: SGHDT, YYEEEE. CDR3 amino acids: CASRRNPGLQETQYF. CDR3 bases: TGTGCCAGCAGAAGGAACCCGGGACTCCAAGAGACCCAGTACTTC.

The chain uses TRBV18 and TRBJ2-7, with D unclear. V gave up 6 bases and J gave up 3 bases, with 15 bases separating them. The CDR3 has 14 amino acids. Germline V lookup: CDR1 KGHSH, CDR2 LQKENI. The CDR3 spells CASSPGGRYYEQYF. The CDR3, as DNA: TGTGCCAGCTCCCCCGGCGGTCGATACTACGAGCAGTACTTC.

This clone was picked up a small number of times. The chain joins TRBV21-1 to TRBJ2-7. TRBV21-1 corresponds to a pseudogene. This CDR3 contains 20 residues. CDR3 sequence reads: CATQAKRGFLKSRSAYEQYF. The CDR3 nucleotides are TGTGCCACTCAAGCAAAGCGTGGATTCCTAAAGTCCAGGAGCGCCTACGAGCAGTACTTC.

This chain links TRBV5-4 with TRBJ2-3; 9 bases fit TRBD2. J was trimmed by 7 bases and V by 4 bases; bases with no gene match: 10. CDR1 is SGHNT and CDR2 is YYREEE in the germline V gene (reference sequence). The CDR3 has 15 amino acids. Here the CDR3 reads CASSQTSGAINTQYF. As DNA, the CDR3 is TGTGCCAGCAGCCAGACTAGCGGCGCCATAAATACGCAGTATTTT. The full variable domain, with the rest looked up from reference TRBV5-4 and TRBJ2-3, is ETGVTQSPTHLIKTRGQQVTLRCSSQSGHNTVSWYQQALGQGPQFIFQYYREEENGRGNFPPRFSGLQFPNYSSELNVNALELDDSALYLCASSQTSGAINTQYFGPGTRLTVL.

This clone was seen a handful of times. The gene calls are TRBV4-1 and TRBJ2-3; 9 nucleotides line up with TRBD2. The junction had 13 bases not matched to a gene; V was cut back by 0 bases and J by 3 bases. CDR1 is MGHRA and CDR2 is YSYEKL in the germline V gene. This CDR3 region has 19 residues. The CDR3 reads CASSQDYGVAGGPTDTQYF. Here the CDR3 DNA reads TGCGCCAGCAGCCAAGACTACGGGGTTGCGGGAGGGCCTACAGATACGCAGTATTTT.

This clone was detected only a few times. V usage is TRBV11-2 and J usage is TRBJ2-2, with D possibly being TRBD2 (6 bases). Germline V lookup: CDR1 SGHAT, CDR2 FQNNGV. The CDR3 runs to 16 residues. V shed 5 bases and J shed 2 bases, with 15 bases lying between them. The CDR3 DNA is TGTGCCAGCAGCAAAATCTGGGGGGTTAACACCGGGGAGCTGTTTTTT. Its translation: CASSKIWGVNTGELFF.